The entry that follows covers one T cell receptor (beta chain) sequence. As yet, its antigen is unknown. Germline CDR1 DFQATT, CDR2 SNEGSKA (reference sequence). The CDR3 runs 13 residues. V lost 5 bases and J lost 2; bases outside the gene matches: 5. This entry comes from a study of T cells in Graves' hyperthyroidism and ophthalmopathy. Amplified TCR beta CDR3 regions came from RNA transcripts. The primer set for the first-round RT-PCR of the TCR CDR3 was HTBI. TCRdb re-analysed the multiplex PCR reads in MiXCR, keeping a single row per CDR3 protein. This table has 500,000 to 750,000 distinct CDR3 sequences, more than 45% appearing once. Graves' hyperthyroidism was deemed stable absent ophthalmopathy progression within 18 months. Whole-study results and caveats: Clonotypes that were expanded in thyroid above 0.001 mostly appeared in blood too. A model of 13 V-J pairs discriminated ophthalmopathy from stable hyperthyroidism.

The sequencing sample was made of peripheral blood or thyroid tissue (not recorded which). The TCR was taken from a woman under 30 with Graves' hyperthyroidism. This chain joins TRBV20-1 and TRBJ2-5, with 7 nucleotides matching TRBD2. Here the CDR3 reads CSALTSVQETQYF. As DNA, the CDR3 is TGCAGTGCTCTAACTAGCGTACAAGAGACCCAGTACTTC.